Sequencing of this T cell receptor beta chain was carried out in a study of Ad26.COV2.S vaccination and SARS-CoV-2 variants. Study details: Intramuscular Ad26.COV2.S doses were given once or twice, 56 days apart. Study outcomes and limitations: Once vaccination had occurred, spike-specific CD8+ and CD4+ T cell responses reportedly showed substantial breadth. Spike-specific TCR breadth was greater in vaccine than placebo recipients.

The treatment is: some 20 received Ad26.COV2.S at low or high dose, single or two shots; several received placebo; per-sample allocation not given. Following the first vaccine or placebo injection, samples were taken on day 63. Vaccine was an Ad26 vector expressing Wuhan-strain SARS-CoV-2 spike. Germline values: CDR1 LGHNA, CDR2 YSLEER. The CDR3 runs 16 residues. The J segment lost 6 bases and the V segment lost 7 bases, leaving 12 bases of the junction unmatched. The data were produced by immunoSEQ multiplex PCR, yet TCRdb's version contains in-frame clones alone and is incomplete. The data hold over 400,000 clones, with about 90% observed a single time. Turning to this clone: Its cognate antigen is unknown.

V is TRBV4-3 and J is TRBJ2-3; 11 positions agree with TRBD2. This clonotype originated in a person aged 18-65 years who received the Ad26.COV2.S COVID-19 vaccine or a placebo. The source was peripheral blood, collected in a trial of Ad26.COV2.S vaccine versus placebo. CDR3 sequence reads: CASTLSHRTSGDTQYF. In DNA, the CDR3 is TGCGCCAGCACACTCTCACACCGGACTAGCGGGGATACGCAGTATTTT.